One T cell receptor (beta chain) is described in this entry. The target antigen is unknown. This sample stems from a study of T cells after yellow fever vaccination. Whole-study results and caveats: Most clones from primary vaccination resurfaced after the booster (around 97% CD4, around 89% CD8).

Researchers made TCR cDNA using 5'RACE template switching, and this step added a universal primer site and UMIs. TCRdb ran MiXCR on the 5' RACE reads and lists one entry per CDR3 protein. This sample has around 500,000 distinct CDR3 sequences; 20% to 25% occur once, and the top ten carry about a sixth. Germline V gene data show CDR1 as SGHTA and CDR2 as FQGNSA. V was shortened by 0 bases and J by 8 bases, with 21 bases between the two germline ends. The CDR3 extends over 17 amino acids. The source is a young man who received the YFV17D yellow fever vaccine. The sample here was PBMCs, taken 21 days after the first yellow fever vaccination. The chain links TRBV7-2 to TRBJ2-3; D is possibly TRBD2 (7 bases). The CDR3 loop reads CASSLAGGGSGGGTQYF. Here the CDR3 DNA reads TGTGCCAGCAGCTTAGCTGGCGGGGGCTCGGGAGGAGGTACGCAGTATTTT.